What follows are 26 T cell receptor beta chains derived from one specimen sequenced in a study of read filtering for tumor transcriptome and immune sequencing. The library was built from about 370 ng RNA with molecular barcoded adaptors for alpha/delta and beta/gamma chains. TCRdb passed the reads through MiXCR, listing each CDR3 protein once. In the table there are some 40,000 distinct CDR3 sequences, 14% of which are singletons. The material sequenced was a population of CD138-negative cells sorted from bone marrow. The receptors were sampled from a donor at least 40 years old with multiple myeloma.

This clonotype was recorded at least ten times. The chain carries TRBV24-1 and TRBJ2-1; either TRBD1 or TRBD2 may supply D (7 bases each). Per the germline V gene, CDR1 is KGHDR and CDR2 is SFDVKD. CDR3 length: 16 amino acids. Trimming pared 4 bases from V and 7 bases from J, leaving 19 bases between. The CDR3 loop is CATSDSGGVHGNEQFF. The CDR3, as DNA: TGTGCCACCAGTGACTCAGGGGGGGTTCATGGGAATGAGCAGTTCTTC.

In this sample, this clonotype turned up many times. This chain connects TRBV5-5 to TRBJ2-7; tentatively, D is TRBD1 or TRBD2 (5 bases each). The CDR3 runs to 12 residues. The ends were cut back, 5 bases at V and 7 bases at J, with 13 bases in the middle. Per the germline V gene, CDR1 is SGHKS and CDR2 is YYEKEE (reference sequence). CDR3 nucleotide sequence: TGTGCCAGCAGACCGTCGGGGCGAGAGCAGTACTTC. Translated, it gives CASRPSGREQYF.

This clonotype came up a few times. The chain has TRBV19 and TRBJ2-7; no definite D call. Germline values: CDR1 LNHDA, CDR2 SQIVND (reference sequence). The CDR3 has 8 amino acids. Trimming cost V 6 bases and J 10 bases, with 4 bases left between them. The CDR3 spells CASRQQYF. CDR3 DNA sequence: TGTGCCAGTAGGCAACAGTACTTC. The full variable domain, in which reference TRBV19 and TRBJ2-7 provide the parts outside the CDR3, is DGGITQSPKYLFRKEGQNVTLSCEQNLNHDAMYWYRQDPGQGLRLIYYSQIVNDFQKGDIAEGYSVSREKKESFPLTVTSAQKNPTAFYLCASRQQYFGPGTRLTVT.

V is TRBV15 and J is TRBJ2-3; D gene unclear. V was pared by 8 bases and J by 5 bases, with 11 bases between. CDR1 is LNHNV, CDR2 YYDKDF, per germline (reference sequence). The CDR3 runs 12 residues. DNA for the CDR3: TGTGCCACCCTCCCGTGGGGAGATACGCAGTATTTT. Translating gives CATLPWGDTQYF.

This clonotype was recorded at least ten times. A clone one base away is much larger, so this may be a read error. CDR3 DNA: TGTGCCAGCTCGCCCGACGGACAGGCCAGTAACTATGGCAACACCTTC. Translated, it gives CASSPDGQASNYGNTF. The chain employs TRBV18 and TRBJ1-2; 7 positions agree with TRBD1. The CDR3 loop spans 16 amino acids. CDR1 and CDR2 (germline): KGHSH, LQKENI.

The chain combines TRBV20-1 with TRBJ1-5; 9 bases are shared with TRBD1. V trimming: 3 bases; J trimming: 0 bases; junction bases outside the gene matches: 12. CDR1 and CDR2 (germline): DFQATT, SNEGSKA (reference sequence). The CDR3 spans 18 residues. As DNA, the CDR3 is TGCAGTGCTAGGCCCCCGCGAGGACAGGGGTATAGCAATCAGCCCCAGCATTTT. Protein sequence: CSARPPRGQGYSNQPQHF.

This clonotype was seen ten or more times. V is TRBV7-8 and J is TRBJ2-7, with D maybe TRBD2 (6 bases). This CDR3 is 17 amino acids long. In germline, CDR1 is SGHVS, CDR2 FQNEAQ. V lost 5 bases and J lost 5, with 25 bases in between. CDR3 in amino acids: CASSPPGGATTLHEQYF. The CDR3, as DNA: TGTGCCAGCAGCCCACCAGGAGGGGCCACTACCCTCCACGAGCAGTACTTC. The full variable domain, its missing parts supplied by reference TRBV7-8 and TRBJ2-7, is GAGVSQSPRYKVAKRGQDVALRCDPISGHVSLFWYQQALGQGPEFLTYFQNEAQLDKSGLPSDRFFAERPEGSVSTLKIQRTQQEDSAVYLCASSPPGGATTLHEQYFGPGTRLTVT.

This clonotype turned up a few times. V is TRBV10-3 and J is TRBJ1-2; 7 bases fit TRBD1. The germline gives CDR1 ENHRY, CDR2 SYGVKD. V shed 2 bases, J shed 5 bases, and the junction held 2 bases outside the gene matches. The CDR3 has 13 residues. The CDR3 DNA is TGTGCCATCAGTGAGGGGACAGATTATGGCTACACCTTC. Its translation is CAISEGTDYGYTF.

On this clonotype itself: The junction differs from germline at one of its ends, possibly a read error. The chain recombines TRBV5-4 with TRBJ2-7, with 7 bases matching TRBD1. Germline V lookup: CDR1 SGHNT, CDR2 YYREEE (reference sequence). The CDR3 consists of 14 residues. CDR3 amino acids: CASSFQGGAYEQCF. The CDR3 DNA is TGTGCCAGCAGCTTTCAAGGGGGCGCGTACGAGCAGTGCTTC.

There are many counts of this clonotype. CDR3 in amino acids: CASSSHGTRVEQYF. CDR3 DNA: TGTGCCAGCAGTTCCCATGGGACTCGAGTCGAGCAGTACTTC. The chain uses TRBV27 and TRBJ2-7; possibly TRBD2 for D (6 bases). With 4 bases removed from V and 6 bases from J, the gap between germline ends came to 16 bases. This CDR3 is 14 amino acids long. From germline, CDR1 is MNHEY and CDR2 SMNVEV (reference sequence).

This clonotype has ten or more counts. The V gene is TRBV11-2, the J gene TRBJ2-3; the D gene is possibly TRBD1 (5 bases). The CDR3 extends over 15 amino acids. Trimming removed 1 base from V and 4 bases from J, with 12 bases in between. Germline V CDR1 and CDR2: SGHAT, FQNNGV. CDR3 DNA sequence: TGTGCCAGCAGCTTAGGGGTAGGGGCGCCAGATACGCAGTATTTT. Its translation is CASSLGVGAPDTQYF.

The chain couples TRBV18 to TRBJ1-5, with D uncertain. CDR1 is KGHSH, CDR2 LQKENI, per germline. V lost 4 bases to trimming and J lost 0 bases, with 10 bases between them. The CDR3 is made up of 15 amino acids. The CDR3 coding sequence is TGTGCCAGCTCACTAGGTCTTAATAGCAATCAGCCCCAGCATTTT. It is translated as CASSLGLNSNQPQHF.

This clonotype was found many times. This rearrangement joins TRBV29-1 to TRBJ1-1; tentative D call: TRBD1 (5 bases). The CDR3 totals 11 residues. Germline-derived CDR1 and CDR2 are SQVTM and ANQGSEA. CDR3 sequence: CTGGFDTEAFF. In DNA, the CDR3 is TGCACCGGGGGATTCGACACTGAAGCTTTCTTT.

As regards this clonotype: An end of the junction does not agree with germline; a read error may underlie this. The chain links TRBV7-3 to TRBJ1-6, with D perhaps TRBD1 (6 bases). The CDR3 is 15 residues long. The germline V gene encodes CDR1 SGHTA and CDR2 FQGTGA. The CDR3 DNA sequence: TGTGCCATCAGCTTAAACAGGGCTGGAGCTTCGCCCCTCCACTTT. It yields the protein CAISLNRAGASPLHF.

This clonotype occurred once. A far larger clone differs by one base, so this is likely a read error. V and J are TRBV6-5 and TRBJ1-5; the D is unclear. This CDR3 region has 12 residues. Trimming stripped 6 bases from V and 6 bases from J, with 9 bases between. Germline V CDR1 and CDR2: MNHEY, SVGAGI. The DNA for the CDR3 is TGTGCCAGCAGGTATGGAAGTCAGCCCCAGCATTTT. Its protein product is CASRYGSQPQHF.

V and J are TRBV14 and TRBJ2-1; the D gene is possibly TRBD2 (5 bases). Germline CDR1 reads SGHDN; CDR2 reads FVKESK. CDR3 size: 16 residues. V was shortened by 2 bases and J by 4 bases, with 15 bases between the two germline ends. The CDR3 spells CASSQSGSFSYNEQFF. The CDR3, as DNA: TGTGCCAGCAGCCAATCGGGAAGCTTTTCGTACAATGAGCAGTTCTTC.

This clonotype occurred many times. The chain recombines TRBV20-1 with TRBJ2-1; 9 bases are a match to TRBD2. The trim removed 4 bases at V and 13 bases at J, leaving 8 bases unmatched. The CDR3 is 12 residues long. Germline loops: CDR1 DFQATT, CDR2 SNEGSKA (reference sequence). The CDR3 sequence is CSATGGGASQFF. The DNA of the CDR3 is TGCAGTGCTACGGGCGGGGGGGCCTCTCAGTTCTTC.

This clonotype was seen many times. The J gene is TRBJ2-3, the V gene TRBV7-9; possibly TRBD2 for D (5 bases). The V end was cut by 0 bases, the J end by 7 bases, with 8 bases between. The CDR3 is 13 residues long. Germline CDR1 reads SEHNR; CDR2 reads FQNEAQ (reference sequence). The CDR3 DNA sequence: TGTGCCAGCAGCTTAGCATCGGGGTATACGCAGTATTTT. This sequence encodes CASSLASGYTQYF.

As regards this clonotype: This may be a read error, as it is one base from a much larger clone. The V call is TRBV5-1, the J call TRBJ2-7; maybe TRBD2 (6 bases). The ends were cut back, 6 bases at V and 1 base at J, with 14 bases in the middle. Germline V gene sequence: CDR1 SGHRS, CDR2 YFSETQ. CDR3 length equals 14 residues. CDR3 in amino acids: CASTGTRGSYEQYF. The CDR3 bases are TGCGCCAGCACCGGGACTCGCGGGTCCTACGAGCAGTACTTC.

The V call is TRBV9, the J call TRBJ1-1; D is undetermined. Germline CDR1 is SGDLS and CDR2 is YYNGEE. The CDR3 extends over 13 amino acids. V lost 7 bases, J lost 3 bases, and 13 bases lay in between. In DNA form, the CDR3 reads TGTGCCAGCGCTGTCACAGCCGACACTGAAGCTTTCTTT. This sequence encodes CASAVTADTEAFF.

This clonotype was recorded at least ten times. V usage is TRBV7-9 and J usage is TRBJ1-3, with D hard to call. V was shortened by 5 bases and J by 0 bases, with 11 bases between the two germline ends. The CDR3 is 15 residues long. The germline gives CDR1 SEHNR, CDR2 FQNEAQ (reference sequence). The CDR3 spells CASSRALRSGNTIYF. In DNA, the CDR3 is TGTGCCAGCAGCCGCGCGTTACGCTCTGGAAACACCATATATTTT.

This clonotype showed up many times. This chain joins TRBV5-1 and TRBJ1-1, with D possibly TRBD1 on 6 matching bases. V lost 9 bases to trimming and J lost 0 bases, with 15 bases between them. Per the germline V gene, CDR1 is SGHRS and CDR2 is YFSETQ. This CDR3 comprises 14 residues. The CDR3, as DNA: TGCGCCACTAAAACAGGGATGATGAACACTGAAGCTTTCTTT. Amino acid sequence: CATKTGMMNTEAFF.

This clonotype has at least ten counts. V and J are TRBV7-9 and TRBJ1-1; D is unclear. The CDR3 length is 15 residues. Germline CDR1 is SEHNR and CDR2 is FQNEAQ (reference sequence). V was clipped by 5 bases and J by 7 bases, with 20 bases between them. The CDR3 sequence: CASSDQAAVYGEAFF. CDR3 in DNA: TGTGCCAGCAGCGACCAGGCTGCGGTTTACGGTGAAGCTTTCTTT.

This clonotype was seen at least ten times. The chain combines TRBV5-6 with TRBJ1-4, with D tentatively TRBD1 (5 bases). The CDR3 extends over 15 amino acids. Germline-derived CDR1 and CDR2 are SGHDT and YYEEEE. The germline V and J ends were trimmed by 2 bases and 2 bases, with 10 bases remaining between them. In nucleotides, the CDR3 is TGTGCCAGCAGCTTCTCAGGGTGGACTAATGAAAAACTGTTTTTT. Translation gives CASSFSGWTNEKLFF.

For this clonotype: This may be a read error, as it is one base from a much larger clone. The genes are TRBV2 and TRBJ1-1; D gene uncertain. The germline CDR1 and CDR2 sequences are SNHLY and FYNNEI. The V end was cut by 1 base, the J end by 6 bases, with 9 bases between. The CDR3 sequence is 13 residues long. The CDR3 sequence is CASSEGRGPEAFF. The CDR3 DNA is TGTGCCAGCAGTGAAGGCCGGGGTCCTGAAGCTTTCTTT. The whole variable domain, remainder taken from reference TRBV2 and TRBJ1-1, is EPEVTQTPSHQVTQMGQEVILRCVPISNHLYFYWYRQILGQKVEFLVSFYNNEISEKSEIFDDQFSVERPDGSNFTLKIRSTKLEDSAMYFCASSEGRGPEAFFGQGTRLTVV.

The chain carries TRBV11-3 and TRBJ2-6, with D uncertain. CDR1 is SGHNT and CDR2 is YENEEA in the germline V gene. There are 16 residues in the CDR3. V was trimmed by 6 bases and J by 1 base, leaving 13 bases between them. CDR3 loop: CASRGSSPSGANVLTF. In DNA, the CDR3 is TGTGCCAGCAGAGGCAGTTCACCGTCTGGGGCCAACGTCCTGACTTTC.